This T cell receptor (beta chain) was found in a study of T cell responses to AZD1222 COVID-19 vaccine. Trimming took off 11 bases at V and 1 base at J, with 18 bases between the two ends. CDR3 length equals 15 residues. The germline V gene has CDR1 MNHEY and CDR2 SVGAGI. Note on this clone: Its cognate antigen is unknown.

Study outcomes and limitations: The donors showed a predominance of white British ancestry and of females, with possible underestimation of clonal diversity.

The assay was immunoSEQ multiplex PCR, and TCRdb's table has in-frame clones only and misses some. The data contain over 150,000 clones, about 89% of them seen just once; the ten biggest clones take up 3% to 3.5%. The sequencing here drew on peripheral blood, taken 28 days after the second AZD1222 dose. The chain carries TRBV6-5 and TRBJ1-3; possibly TRBD1 for D (6 bases). This TCR came from an adult who received the AZD1222 COVID-19 vaccine. The CDR3 DNA follows: TGTGCCGGGCGAGGGCAGGGGAAGTCTGGAAACACCATATATTTT. Translated: CAGRGQGKSGNTIYF.